A single sample gave rise to the 28 T cell receptor beta chains below, sequenced in a study of blood T cell repertoires in COVID-19. Here immunoSEQ multiplex PCR was the method, and the copy in TCRdb shows in-frame clones only, minus some. Of about 200,000 clones listed, about nine tenths are singletons. Sequenced material: peripheral blood. These receptors all come from a man between 25 and 39 years old who had recovered from COVID-19.

The chain carries TRBV10-3 and TRBJ2-2, with 11 bases that match TRBD1. From germline, CDR1 is ENHRY and CDR2 SYGVKD. V shed 7 bases and J 3 bases; nucleotides not matched to a gene: 13. CDR3 length: 18 residues. CDR3 sequence: CAIMARTGGPSYTGELFF. CDR3 DNA sequence: TGTGCCATCATGGCAAGGACAGGGGGCCCCTCTTACACCGGGGAGCTGTTTTTT.

The V gene is TRBV24-1, the J gene TRBJ1-4, with 8 bases lining up with TRBD1. Germline loops: CDR1 KGHDR, CDR2 SFDVKD. CDR3 length: 16 amino acids. V was clipped by 4 bases and J by 7 bases; unmatched bases: 10. CDR3 residues: CATSDPRGRNSEKLFF. The CDR3 DNA reads TGTGCCACCAGTGACCCCAGGGGGCGTAATAGTGAAAAACTGTTTTTT.

The rearrangement joins TRBV6-2 or TRBV6-3 to TRBJ1-2; 7 bases fit TRBD1. Germline V gene data show CDR1 as MNHEY and CDR2 as SVGEGT. The CDR3 runs to 18 residues. Trimming took 2 bases from V and 2 from J; bases not matched to a gene: 14. This chain's CDR3 is CASSYTLGDSNRNYGYTF. The DNA of the CDR3 is TGTGCCAGCAGTTACACTCTTGGGGACAGTAACCGGAACTATGGCTACACCTTC.

This clone was observed a handful of times. The V call is TRBV10-3, the J call TRBJ1-2; the D is unclear. V shed 2 bases and J shed 4 bases, with 17 bases lying between them. The V gene's germline CDR1 is ENHRY and CDR2 SYGVKD. CDR3 length: 16 amino acids. This CDR3 is CAISETPRGFSYGYTF. CDR3 nucleotide sequence: TGTGCCATCAGTGAGACCCCGAGAGGATTTAGCTATGGCTACACCTTC.

CDR3: CASSVRLRSGYGYTF. CDR3 bases: TGCGCCAGCAGCGTACGACTTAGGAGTGGGTATGGCTACACCTTC. The chain joins TRBV5-1 to TRBJ1-2; no firm D call. CDR3 length equals 15 residues. Germline lookup yields CDR1 SGHRS and CDR2 YFSETQ. The V gene lost 4 bases and the J gene lost 5 bases, with 18 bases spanning the gap.

There are a few counts of this clone. This chain connects TRBV3-1 (or the pseudogene TRBV3-2) to TRBJ2-1; D perhaps matches TRBD2 (5 bases). Trimming removed 4 bases at V and 7 bases at J, with 14 bases between. CDR1 is LGHDT and CDR2 is YNNKEL in the germline V gene (reference sequence). The CDR3 runs 14 residues. The CDR3 loop reads CASSRTLGGNEQFF. For the CDR3, the DNA is TGTGCCAGCAGCCGAACTCTAGGCGGGAATGAGCAGTTCTTC.

The chain joins TRBV5-1 to TRBJ2-1; TRBD1 agrees at 9 bases. J gave up 8 bases and V 4 bases, and 4 bases lay outside the gene matches. The CDR3 extends over 13 amino acids. Germline CDR1 and CDR2: SGHRS and YFSETQ. CDR3 sequence: CASSTGQGYEQFF. In nucleotides, the CDR3 is TGCGCCAGCAGCACCGGACAGGGGTATGAGCAGTTCTTC.

V usage is TRBV3-1 (or the pseudogene TRBV3-2) and J usage is TRBJ2-5; 10 bases align to TRBD2. The CDR3 is 16 amino acids. Germline values: CDR1 LGHDT, CDR2 YNNKEL (reference sequence). The trim removed 4 bases at V and 5 bases at J, leaving 10 bases unmatched. The CDR3 here is CASSLPGTSVAETQYF. CDR3 DNA: TGTGCCAGCAGCCTACCGGGGACTAGCGTAGCGGAGACCCAGTACTTC.

The CDR3 region is CASSLRESGNTIYF. The DNA for the CDR3 is TGTGCCAGCAGTTTAAGAGAATCTGGAAACACCATATATTTT. This sequence joins TRBV27 and TRBJ1-3; D not resolved. Germline V CDR1 and CDR2: MNHEY, SMNVEV (reference sequence). The V end lost 2 bases, the J end lost 1 base, and 6 bases lay between the germline ends. The CDR3 totals 14 residues.

The gene calls are TRBV5-6 and TRBJ2-7; 8 bases are a match to TRBD1. The CDR3 covers 15 residues. Germline loops: CDR1 SGHDT, CDR2 YYEEEE. J gave up 6 bases and V 4 bases, and 12 bases lay outside the gene matches. As DNA, the CDR3 is TGTGCCAGCAGCAGAGGTCCGACAGGGGCCTCCGAGCAGTACTTC. The encoded protein is CASSRGPTGASEQYF.

The J gene is TRBJ2-2, the V gene TRBV12-3 or TRBV12-4; D is undetermined. The CDR3 loop spans 11 amino acids. V dropped 6 bases and J dropped 3 bases, with 2 bases sitting between them. The CDR3 DNA reads as TGTGCCAGCAGCTACACCGGGGAGCTGTTTTTT. Protein sequence: CASSYTGELFF.

This clone was found once. J is TRBJ2-7 and V is TRBV12-3 or TRBV12-4; TRBD2 matches 8 bases. The CDR3 is made up of 13 amino acids. Trimming took 3 bases from V and 6 from J; bases not matched to a gene: 4. CDR3 sequence: CASSFGGVGEQYF. Here the CDR3 DNA reads TGTGCCAGCAGTTTCGGGGGGGTCGGCGAGCAGTACTTC.

The chain combines TRBV5-8 with TRBJ1-1; D call uncertain. Germline CDR1 is SGHTS and CDR2 is YDEGEE. The CDR3 is 14 amino acids. V lost 0 bases and J 4 bases, leaving 10 bases between the germline ends. CDR3 sequence reads: CASSLASASTEAFF. The CDR3 nucleotides read TGTGCCAGCAGCTTGGCCTCAGCGTCCACTGAAGCTTTCTTT.

This chain links TRBV10-1 with TRBJ1-1; 12 bases agree with TRBD1. Germline assignment: CDR1 WNHNN and CDR2 SYGVQD (reference sequence). V trimming: 6 bases; J trimming: 7 bases; junction bases outside the gene matches: 6. CDR3 size: 14 residues. The CDR3 bases are TGCGCCAGCAGCCCGGGACAGGGGGCTAGTGAAGCTTTCTTT. Protein sequence: CASSPGQGASEAFF.

This chain joins TRBV7-6 and TRBJ2-1; no clear D gene. The CDR3 covers 13 residues. Germline V lookup: CDR1 SGHVS, CDR2 FNYEAQ. Trimming cost V 2 bases and J 1 base, with 3 bases left between them. CDR3 nucleotides: TGTGCCAGCAGCTTAATATCCTACAATGAGCAGTTCTTC. It is translated as CASSLISYNEQFF.

The V and J genes are TRBV18 and TRBJ1-2; 8 bases match TRBD1. The germline gives CDR1 KGHSH, CDR2 LQKENI. The V gene end was trimmed by 6 bases and the J gene end by 2 bases; junction bases not matched to a gene: 14. The CDR3 covers 17 residues. The CDR3 sequence: CASSVTGTGGANYGYTF. The CDR3 DNA follows: TGTGCCAGCTCCGTGACTGGGACAGGAGGGGCAAACTATGGCTACACCTTC.

This clone was recorded once. This chain connects TRBV30 to TRBJ2-7, with TRBD1 identical over 9 bases. Germline assignment: CDR1 GTSNPN and CDR2 SVGIG (reference sequence). The ends lost 2 bases at V and 3 bases at J; junction bases unmatched: 2. This CDR3 is 13 amino acids long. CDR3 nucleotides: TGTGCCTGGAGTCCGGGACAGGGCTACGAGCAGTACTTC. As protein: CAWSPGQGYEQYF.

The chain couples TRBV19 to TRBJ1-1, with D uncertain. The CDR3 length is 14 residues. Germline V lookup: CDR1 LNHDA, CDR2 SQIVND (reference sequence). V was clipped by 5 bases and J by 10 bases, with 20 bases between them. The CDR3 nucleotides read TGTGCCAGTAGTCCCTTCCAGCGCGGGTCGAGAGCTTTCTTT. This translates into CASSPFQRGSRAFF.

CDR3 bases: TGTGCCAGCAGCTCCATCGGACACTTTAACACTGAAGCTTTCTTT. This encodes CASSSIGHFNTEAFF. The rearrangement links TRBV7-2 to TRBJ1-1; the D gene is possibly TRBD1 (5 bases). V was shortened by 4 bases and J by 2 bases, with 14 bases between the two germline ends. The CDR3 loop spans 15 amino acids. Germline values: CDR1 SGHTA, CDR2 FQGNSA.

The rearrangement joins TRBV19 to TRBJ2-1; the D gene is possibly TRBD1 (6 bases). This CDR3 contains 14 residues. Trimming took off 6 bases at V and 10 bases at J, with 19 bases between the two ends. Germline V gene lookup returns CDR1 LNHDA and CDR2 SQIVND (reference sequence). CDR3 DNA: TGTGCCAGTAGGGTGACAGGCTACTTTCGGGAGCAGTTCTTC. It is translated as CASRVTGYFREQFF.

J is TRBJ1-1 and V is TRBV9; the D is unclear. The CDR3 spans 14 residues. Germline V gene data show CDR1 as SGDLS and CDR2 as YYNGEE. V shed 2 bases and J shed 1 base, with 9 bases lying between them. The CDR3 DNA is TGTGCCAGCAGCGTTCGGGGAGCGAACACTGAAGCTTTCTTT. Its protein product is CASSVRGANTEAFF.

V usage is TRBV5-6 and J usage is TRBJ1-4; 8 bases fit TRBD1. V lost 5 bases to trimming and J lost 7 bases; unmatched junction nucleotides: 7. The germline CDR1 and CDR2 sequences are SGHDT and YYEEEE. This CDR3 has 14 amino acids. In nucleotides, the CDR3 is TGTGCCAGCAGTTCGGACAGGGTGGGTGAAAAACTGTTTTTT. This gives the protein CASSSDRVGEKLFF. Filled out from reference TRBV5-6 and TRBJ1-4, the complete variable domain reads DAGVTQSPTHLIKTRGQQVTLRCSPKSGHDTVSWYQQALGQGPQFIFQYYEEEERQRGNFPDRFSGHQFPNYSSELNVNALLLGDSALYLCASSSDRVGEKLFFGSGTQLSVL.

This clone was observed a handful of times. Other DNA sequences within the sample encode an identical CDR3. The gene calls are TRBV6-5 and TRBJ1-1; no clear D gene. The CDR3 spans 13 residues. V shed 2 bases and J shed 6 bases, with 10 bases lying between them. Germline V lookup: CDR1 MNHEY, CDR2 SVGAGI. The CDR3 coding sequence is TGTGCCAGCAGTTACATTAAAGGAGCTGAAGCTTTCTTT. Protein: CASSYIKGAEAFF.

Only a few counts were recorded for this clone. This chain joins TRBV7-7 and TRBJ2-2; 8 bases fit TRBD2. Germline V gene sequence: CDR1 SSHAT, CDR2 FNYEAQ (reference sequence). V lost 5 bases to trimming and J lost 0 bases; unmatched junction nucleotides: 8. There are 17 residues in the CDR3. The CDR3 loop is CASSPSPGLANTGELFF. The CDR3 DNA reads TGTGCCAGCAGCCCCTCGCCGGGACTAGCGAACACCGGGGAGCTGTTTTTT.

This rearrangement joins TRBV14 to TRBJ2-1; 8 nucleotides match TRBD2. V gave up 1 base and J gave up 9 bases; unmatched junction bases: 8. The CDR3 totals 15 residues. Germline V gene data show CDR1 as SGHDN and CDR2 as FVKESK. CDR3: CASSQAGGRGGEQFF. The CDR3 DNA reads TGTGCCAGCAGCCAAGCGGGGGGGCGAGGTGGTGAGCAGTTCTTC.

The chain recombines TRBV19 with TRBJ2-4, with a tentative D call TRBD2 (5 bases). The V and J ends lost 4 bases and 9 bases respectively, with 25 bases between them. Germline V gene data show CDR1 as LNHDA and CDR2 as SQIVND (reference sequence). The CDR3 is made up of 17 amino acids. CDR3 sequence: CASSRSRWPAQSGIQYF. The CDR3 region has the DNA TGTGCCAGTAGTAGGTCCCGTTGGCCAGCCCAGAGCGGCATTCAGTACTTC.

V and J are TRBV5-8 and TRBJ1-5; 7 nucleotides line up with TRBD1. J was trimmed by 0 bases and V by 6 bases; bases with no gene match: 18. Looked up from germline, CDR1 is SGHTS and CDR2 is YDEGEE. The length of the CDR3 is 19 residues. CDR3 region: CASTQGGSSALYSNQPQHF. The CDR3 nucleotides read TGTGCCAGCACCCAGGGGGGCAGCAGCGCCCTTTATAGCAATCAGCCCCAGCATTTT.

V and J are TRBV9 and TRBJ2-5, with D maybe TRBD1 (6 bases). The V and J ends lost 0 bases and 1 base respectively, with 13 bases between them. This CDR3 spans 16 amino acids. Germline CDR1 is SGDLS and CDR2 is YYNGEE. The chain's CDR3 is CASSVGPQTGQETQYF. CDR3 DNA sequence: TGTGCCAGCAGCGTAGGTCCCCAGACAGGCCAAGAGACCCAGTACTTC. Using reference TRBV9 and TRBJ2-5 for the parts outside the CDR3, the full variable domain is DSGVTQTPKHLITATGQRVTLRCSPRSGDLSVYWYQQSLDQGLQFLIQYYNGEERAKGNILERFSAQQFPDLHSELNLSSLELGDSALYFCASSVGPQTGQETQYFGPGTRLLVL.